The 15 T cell receptor beta chains below were found in one sample sequenced in a study of patients and donors after allogeneic stem cell transplantation. A single record per CDR3 protein comes from TCRdb applying MiXCR to the RT-PCR reads. In the table there are around 240,000 distinct CDR3 sequences, around 14% of which are singletons. Sequenced input: blood, either unsorted or a sorted T cell fraction (not recorded which). These receptor sequences come from a human donor who was either an allogeneic HSCT recipient or a stem cell or donor lymphocyte infusion donor (not recorded which). It is not recorded whose cells these are; they may come from a transplant donor.

This clonotype was detected ten times or more. The chain carries TRBV7-9 and TRBJ2-3; D not certain. V was trimmed by 0 bases and J by 2 bases, leaving 3 bases between them. The CDR3 loop spans 13 amino acids. The germline V gene encodes CDR1 SEHNR and CDR2 FQNEAQ (reference sequence). The CDR3 DNA reads TGTGCCAGCAGCTTAGCTATCACAGATACGCAGTATTTT. Translating it yields CASSLAITDTQYF.

In its sample, this clonotype was seen a few times. This chain links TRBV19 with TRBJ2-7; possible D gene TRBD1, 6 bases. The CDR3 is 16 amino acids. V was cut by 6 bases and J by 2 bases, with 20 bases left in between. In germline, CDR1 is LNHDA, CDR2 SQIVND (reference sequence). The CDR3 DNA sequence: TGTGCCAGTAGCCGGACAGTAGCCTTTGGGACCTACGAGCAGTACTTC. Its translation: CASSRTVAFGTYEQYF.

The chain combines TRBV7-2 with TRBJ1-2; 9 positions agree with TRBD1. In germline, CDR1 is SGHTA, CDR2 FQGNSA. There are 16 residues in the CDR3. Unmatched junction bases numbered 7, after V lost 1 base and J lost 4 bases. The CDR3 DNA reads TGTGCCAGCAGCTTAGAGGGGACAGGGCGCGCCTATGGCTACACCTTC. Protein: CASSLEGTGRAYGYTF. Full variable domain (outside the CDR3, taken from reference TRBV7-2 and TRBJ1-2): GAGVSQSPSNKVTEKGKDVELRCDPISGHTALYWYRQSLGQGLEFLIYFQGNSAPDKSGLPSDRFSAERTGGSVSTLTIQRTQQEDSAVYLCASSLEGTGRAYGYTFGSGTRLTVV.

J is TRBJ2-1 and V is TRBV30, with 12 bases matching TRBD2. Germline CDR1 is GTSNPN and CDR2 is SVGIG (reference sequence). There are 17 residues in the CDR3. Losses at the gene ends were 2 bases for V and 10 bases for J; bases not matched to a gene: 15. The CDR3 reads CAWSPRWTSGEKVEQFF. In DNA, the CDR3 is TGTGCCTGGAGTCCCCGTTGGACTAGCGGGGAGAAGGTGGAGCAGTTCTTC.

At least ten counts were recorded for this clonotype. The chain combines TRBV20-1 with TRBJ1-5; D is perhaps TRBD1 (6 bases). This CDR3 is built from 16 residues. Trimming pared 5 bases from V and 0 bases from J, leaving 17 bases between. Germline CDR1 is DFQATT and CDR2 is SNEGSKA (reference sequence). Here the CDR3 reads CSAVPSTGLSNQPQHF. As DNA, the CDR3 is TGCAGTGCTGTTCCATCGACAGGTCTTAGCAATCAGCCCCAGCATTTT.

The table lists this clonotype with a few counts. V gene TRBV5-1 combines with J gene TRBJ1-2; 9 bases fit TRBD1. The CDR3 contains 15 residues. Germline loops: CDR1 SGHRS, CDR2 YFSETQ. V shed 4 bases, J shed 3 bases, and the junction held 7 bases outside the gene matches. The CDR3 here is CASSRTGAWDYGYTF. The CDR3 DNA is TGCGCCAGCAGCCGGACAGGGGCCTGGGACTATGGCTACACCTTC. The full variable domain, in which reference TRBV5-1 and TRBJ1-2 provide the parts outside the CDR3, is KAGVTQTPRYLIKTRGQQVTLSCSPISGHRSVSWYQQTPGQGLQFLFEYFSETQRNKGNFPGRFSGRQFSNSRSEMNVSTLELGDSALYLCASSRTGAWDYGYTFGSGTRLTVV.

This clonotype turned up a few times. CDR3 amino acids: CASSLDRGPETQYF. The CDR3, as DNA: TGTGCCAGCAGCTTGGACAGGGGGCCGGAGACCCAGTACTTC. The V call is TRBV7-8, the J call TRBJ2-5, with 11 bases aligning to TRBD1. The CDR3 spans 14 residues. Germline values: CDR1 SGHVS, CDR2 FQNEAQ. The ends lost 3 bases at V and 5 bases at J; junction bases unmatched: 2. The full variable domain, in which reference TRBV7-8 and TRBJ2-5 provide the parts outside the CDR3, is GAGVSQSPRYKVAKRGQDVALRCDPISGHVSLFWYQQALGQGPEFLTYFQNEAQLDKSGLPSDRFFAERPEGSVSTLKIQRTQQEDSAVYLCASSLDRGPETQYFGPGTRLLVL.

The rearrangement joins TRBV4-1 to TRBJ2-3; TRBD1 aligns across 10 bases. The V gene's germline CDR1 is MGHRA and CDR2 YSYEKL. Trimming at V came to 4 bases and at J to 2 bases, leaving 9 bases not matched to a gene. The CDR3 consists of 17 residues. The CDR3 reads CASSRGMTGGHTDTQYF. DNA of the CDR3: TGCGCCAGCAGCCGGGGGATGACAGGGGGCCACACAGATACGCAGTATTTT.

This clonotype was counted a few times. The V and J genes are TRBV4-1 and TRBJ2-7; 7 positions agree with TRBD1. The V gene's germline CDR1 is MGHRA and CDR2 YSYEKL. The V gene end was trimmed by 4 bases and the J gene end by 3 bases; junction bases not matched to a gene: 9. This CDR3 has 15 amino acids. DNA of the CDR3: TGCGCCAGCAGCCCTAGGGACAGTGGTTTCTACGAGCAGTACTTC. It yields the protein CASSPRDSGFYEQYF.

This chain uses TRBV9 with TRBJ2-3, with D unclear. CDR3 length equals 13 residues. Trimming pared 0 bases from V and 4 bases from J, leaving 6 bases between. The germline CDR1 and CDR2 sequences are SGDLS and YYNGEE. The CDR3 protein is CASSVAGSDTQYF. CDR3 sequence (DNA): TGTGCCAGCAGCGTAGCGGGTTCAGATACGCAGTATTTT.

The rearrangement uses TRBV10-3 and TRBJ2-3, with 9 bases aligning to TRBD2. The CDR3 is made up of 19 amino acids. Germline trimming cut 3 bases from V and 4 bases from J; bases unmatched to any gene: 17. The germline CDR1 and CDR2 sequences are ENHRY and SYGVKD. The CDR3 DNA sequence: TGTGCCATCAGTGACGGTCCCGGGGGTAGCGGGAGACGGGCAGATACGCAGTATTTT. It translates to CAISDGPGGSGRRADTQYF.

This clonotype was counted only a few times. J is TRBJ1-5 and V is TRBV2, with 7 bases fitting TRBD1. Germline values: CDR1 SNHLY, CDR2 FYNNEI. J gave up 6 bases and V 8 bases, and 4 bases lay outside the gene matches. This CDR3 spans 12 amino acids. The CDR3 DNA reads as TGTGCCAGCGCGAGGGGGCCTCAGCCCCAGCATTTT. Translation: CASARGPQPQHF.

J is TRBJ1-1 and V is TRBV24-1; D remains unclear. Trimming removed 5 bases at V and 1 base at J, with 7 bases between. The CDR3 is made up of 13 amino acids. Germline CDR1 KGHDR, CDR2 SFDVKD. DNA for the CDR3: TGTGCCACCAGTGGGTCCGGGAACACTGAAGCTTTCTTT. This encodes CATSGSGNTEAFF.

For the CDR3, the DNA is TGTGCCAGCAGCTCAGACGACGCGAACACCGGGGAGCTGTTTTTT. Its translation: CASSSDDANTGELFF. The chain uses TRBV3-1 and TRBJ2-2; D gene ambiguous. The V end was cut by 5 bases, the J end by 0 bases, with 10 bases between. There are 15 residues in the CDR3. Germline V gene sequence: CDR1 LGHDT, CDR2 YNNKEL (reference sequence).

This clonotype appeared a few times. The rearrangement uses TRBV20-1 and TRBJ2-2, with D possibly being TRBD1 or TRBD2 (5 bases each). Germline V lookup: CDR1 DFQATT, CDR2 SNEGSKA (reference sequence). CDR3 length: 14 residues. V shed 4 bases and J shed 4 bases, with 13 bases lying between them. This CDR3 reads CSANVRGGTGELFF. The DNA of the CDR3 is TGCAGTGCTAACGTTCGTGGGGGCACCGGGGAGCTGTTTTTT.